The 3 T cell receptor beta chains listed next were all sequenced from one sample in a study of T cell clones after liver transplantation. Some clones are missing from TCRdb's copy, which holds only in-frame ones; the method was immunoSEQ multiplex PCR. The repertoire holds around 78,000 clones, with roughly 85% as singletons. This material consisted of CD4+ T cells from blood, taken at the 22-month timepoint. The receptor source for this set is a human patient who received a liver transplant. Among the T cells, some may be from the graft donor.

This chain uses TRBV27 with TRBJ2-7; 11 nucleotides align to TRBD1. Germline trimming cut 6 bases from V and 7 bases from J; bases unmatched to any gene: 11. The CDR3 extends over 15 amino acids. Per germline, CDR1 MNHEY and CDR2 SMNVEV (reference sequence). The CDR3 DNA is TGTGCCAGCAGCCGGGACAGGGGGGCCTCGCGGGAGCAGTACTTC. Protein sequence: CASSRDRGASREQYF.

DNA for the CDR3: TGTGCCATCACCAATCTAGCGGGGAACACCGGGGAGCTGTTTTTT. It yields the protein CAITNLAGNTGELFF. The rearrangement joins TRBV10-3 to TRBJ2-2; 8 nucleotides match TRBD2. Germline assignment: CDR1 ENHRY and CDR2 SYGVKD. The CDR3 has 15 residues. J gave up 1 base and V 7 bases, and 5 bases lay outside the gene matches.

The chain carries TRBV11-3 and TRBJ2-1, with TRBD2 matching 9 bases. Germline CDR1 reads SGHNT; CDR2 reads YENEEA. The V segment lost 5 bases and the J segment 5 bases; nucleotides outside the gene matches: 7. The CDR3 has 15 amino acids. The CDR3 nucleotides read TGTGCCAGCAGCCCCCGACTAGCGGAAAACAATGAGCAGTTCTTC. Amino acids: CASSPRLAENNEQFF.